This T cell receptor (beta chain) was sequenced during a study of Ad26.COV2.S vaccination and SARS-CoV-2 variants. Across the whole study: Donor was assigned to the Ad26.COV2.S arm of trial COV1001. Doses of Ad26.COV2.S were injected into muscle once or twice, 56 days apart. Overall study findings and caveats: While placebo recipients had lower spike-specific TCR breadth, vaccine recipients had more.

This clone has just one count. The antigen remains undetermined. Trimming pared 5 bases from V and 1 base from J, leaving 15 bases between. Per germline, CDR1 MNHEY and CDR2 SMNVEV (reference sequence). The CDR3 is 15 residues long. Here immunoSEQ multiplex PCR was the method, and the copy in TCRdb shows in-frame clones only, minus some. This sample yields over 450,000 clones, of which about 89% are seen a single time; about 1.5% belongs to the top ten. Treatment denoted: roughly 20 received Ad26.COV2.S at low or high dose, single or two shots; about 5 received placebo; per-sample allocation not given. The samples were gathered on day 63 after the first injection of vaccine or placebo. An Ad26 vector expressing Wuhan-strain SARS-CoV-2 spike served as the vaccine.

This sequence joins TRBV27 and TRBJ2-7; D may be TRBD1 or TRBD2 (5 bases each). The TCR sequence derives from a person aged 18-60 years who received the Ad26.COV2.S COVID-19 vaccine or a placebo. Specimen: peripheral blood, collected in a trial of Ad26.COV2.S vaccine versus placebo. The CDR3 loop reads CASSGRGTTSYEQYF. CDR3 bases: TGTGCCAGCAGTGGACGGGGCACCACGTCCTACGAGCAGTACTTC.